This TCR beta chain was sequenced for a study of response to subunit inactivated influenza vaccine. Study outcomes and limitations: The authors proposed limited new T cell recruitment per seasonal influenza vaccination.

TCRdb used MiXCR to reprocess the RT-PCR reads, holding one entry per CDR3 protein. The sample has some 500,000 distinct CDR3 sequences, less than 30% seen once; the top ten hold approximately 2%. On this clonotype: As yet, its antigen is unknown.

The TCR sequence derives from a man in his forties or fifties who received an inactivated influenza vaccine. This specimen consisted of CD4+ T cells sorted from PBMCs, obtained roughly 5 days after vaccination.

The chain's CDR3 is CASSLDLTSPTYEQYF. The CDR3 region has the DNA TGCGCCAGCAGTCTGGACCTGACCTCCCCGACCTACGAGCAGTACTTC. The chain is built from TRBV4-1 and TRBJ2-7; D unclear. V was trimmed by 6 bases and J by 2 bases, leaving 20 bases between them. The CDR3 is made up of 16 amino acids. Per the germline V gene, CDR1 is MGHRA and CDR2 is YSYEKL.